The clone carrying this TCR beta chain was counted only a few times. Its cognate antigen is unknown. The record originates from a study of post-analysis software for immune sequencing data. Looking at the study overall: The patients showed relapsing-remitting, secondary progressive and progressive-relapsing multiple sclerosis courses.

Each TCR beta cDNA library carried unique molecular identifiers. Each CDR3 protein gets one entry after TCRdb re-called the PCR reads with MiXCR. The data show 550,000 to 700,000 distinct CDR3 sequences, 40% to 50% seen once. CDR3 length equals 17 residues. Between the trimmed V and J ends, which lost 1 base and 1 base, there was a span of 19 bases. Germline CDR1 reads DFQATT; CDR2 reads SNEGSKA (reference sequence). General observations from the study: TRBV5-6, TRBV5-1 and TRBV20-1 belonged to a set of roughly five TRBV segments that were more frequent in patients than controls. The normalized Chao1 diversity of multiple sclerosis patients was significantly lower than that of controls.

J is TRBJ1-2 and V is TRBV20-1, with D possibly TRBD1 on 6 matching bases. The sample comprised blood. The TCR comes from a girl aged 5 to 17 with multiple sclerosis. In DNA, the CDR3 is TGCAGTGCTAGAGTAGTCACAGGGAGTTTTGGTAACTATGGCTACACCTTC. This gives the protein CSARVVTGSFGNYGYTF.